The entry below describes one T cell receptor beta chain. These data originate in a study of OX40 agonist ivuxolimab in advanced cancers. The repertoire was sequenced with immunoSEQ multiplex PCR; TCRdb's copy has only in-frame clones and lacks some. This sample yields fewer than 7,500 clones, of which 90% are seen a single time; over 30% belongs to the top ten. From germline, CDR1 is MGHDK and CDR2 SYGVNS. There are 13 residues in the CDR3. With 2 bases removed from V and 2 bases from J, the gap between germline ends came to 6 bases. The specimen was CD4+ or CD8+ T cells sorted from blood, collected in a trial of the OX40 agonist ivuxolimab. This TCR came from an adult with an advanced solid tumor such as melanoma, head and neck, liver or kidney cancer. The rearrangement uses TRBV25-1 and TRBJ1-2; D ambiguous. The CDR3, as DNA: TGTGCCAGCAGTGAAGTGGCGAACTATGGCTACACCTTC. Its protein product is CASSEVANYGYTF.